This T cell receptor (beta chain) is drawn from a study of cytomegalovirus exposure and HLA in healthy donors. Findings and caveats of the study: After further analysis at a later stage, around 17,000 TCR beta sequences were associated with HLA alleles at 0.05 false discovery rate.

This clone was picked up a small number of times. Its antigen is unidentified. 60 Vbeta and 13 Jbeta primers were used in PCR. The protocol was immunoSEQ multiplex PCR, while the TCRdb copy is restricted to in-frame clones and leaves out a portion. The repertoire consists of about 130,000 clones, with about 76% occurring once and the leading ten covering 0.7%. From germline, CDR1 is SGHVS and CDR2 FQNEAQ. Losses at the gene ends were 5 bases for V and 4 bases for J; bases not matched to a gene: 6. CDR3 length: 15 residues. Sequenced: PBMCs. The clonotype comes from a man aged 18 to 29 in good health and CMV-seronegative. The rearrangement uses TRBV7-8 and TRBJ1-5; the match to TRBD1 covers 9 bases. As DNA, the CDR3 is TGTGCCAGCAGCAGGGACAGGGCCGAGAATCAGCCCCAGCATTTT. Its protein product is CASSRDRAENQPQHF.